Listed below are T cell receptor beta chains from one sample, sequenced in a study of Ad26.COV2.S vaccination and SARS-CoV-2 variants. Clones were read by immunoSEQ multiplex PCR, and TCRdb kept only the in-frame ones, dropping some. The data contain about 350,000 clones, around 89% of them seen just once; the ten biggest clones take up about 4.6%. The sample in question was peripheral blood, obtained in a trial of Ad26.COV2.S vaccine versus placebo. The source is a person aged 18-60 years who received the Ad26.COV2.S COVID-19 vaccine or a placebo. The conserved cysteine and the conserved F or W are not part of the CDR3 here.

v_call cdr3_aa
TRBV19 ASGGGSVRDYGYT
TRBV3-1/TRBV3-2 ASSQDWGGTDTQY
TRBV5-1 ASSLLGPTTDTQY
TRBV10-3 AITNIAGTYNEQF
TRBV3-1/TRBV3-2 ASSQDFRGLAGTSTDTQY
TRBV6-5 ASSRGNEKLF
TRBV18 ASSPTGGYGNQPQH
TRBV28 ASSLNPWGRTDTQY
TRBV27 ASSDNLSTDTQY
TRBV11-2 ASSEVRGETQY
TRBV21-1 ASSKPGYGYT
TRBV11-2 ASSLGGTGFGQY
TRBV4-3 ASSRPMNTEAF
TRBV2 ASLSRGKLYNSPLH
TRBV5-8 ASSLKGQGPSYEQY
TRBV24-1 ATSDNPNSGERGNEQF
TRBV19 ASSISVNTEAF
TRBV30 AWSVGSRVVGFGEKLF
TRBV9 ASSVVWDTGELF
TRBV9 ASSVERAQDTQY
TRBV27 ASKRTTTYNEQF
TRBV5-1 ASSLAGSGSPLH
TRBV4-1 ASSQPPREESNQPQH